The 5 T cell receptor beta chains in this list originate from one sample, sequenced in a study of cytomegalovirus exposure and HLA in healthy donors (dated by TCRdb to about 2017). Library prep was done by the immunoSEQ multiplex PCR assay. The multiplex PCR relied on a mix of 60 forward primers for TCR Vbeta segments and 13 reverse primers for TCR Jbeta segments. The source is immuneACCESS, and TCRdb retained only in-frame sequences with V and J called. Part of the clones is not carried over; for the studies checked, unresolved V genes explain less than half of this, and the remainder is unexplained. The table for this sample lists approximately 180,000 clones; about 69% of them were counted only once. The ten largest clones represent about 2.5% of the sample. The sample taken for sequencing was PBMCs. Receptors originate from a human donor in good health.

This clone was recorded only once. The rearrangement uses TRBV7-8 and TRBJ2-7; 7 positions match TRBD1. Trimming took 5 bases from V and 2 from J; bases not matched to a gene: 9. The CDR3 runs to 15 residues. Germline assignment: CDR1 SGHVS and CDR2 FQNEAQ. The CDR3 loop is CASSHRGTAAYEQYF. For the CDR3, the DNA is TGTGCCAGCAGCCACCGTGGGACAGCGGCCTACGAGCAGTACTTC.

The sample holds a few counts of this clone. The genes are TRBV4-3 and TRBJ2-5; possible D gene TRBD2, 6 bases. The V end was cut by 1 base, the J end by 4 bases, with 10 bases between. Germline V gene lookup returns CDR1 LGHNA and CDR2 YSLEER. There are 14 residues in the CDR3. CDR3 sequence: CASSQGGGLETQYF. CDR3 in DNA: TGCGCCAGCAGCCAAGGTGGGGGGTTAGAGACCCAGTACTTC.

This rearrangement joins TRBV2 to TRBJ2-3, with 10 bases lining up with TRBD2. Germline V gene sequence: CDR1 SNHLY, CDR2 FYNNEI. The CDR3 has 15 residues. V trimming: 8 bases; J trimming: 4 bases; junction bases outside the gene matches: 9. The CDR3 bases are TGTGCCAGCTCATGGGGAGCGGGGGGGCCAGATACGCAGTATTTT. This gives the protein CASSWGAGGPDTQYF.

This CDR3 reads CAWTGNQETQYF. CDR3 nucleotides: TGTGCCTGGACAGGGAACCAAGAGACCCAGTACTTC. V usage is TRBV30 and J usage is TRBJ2-5; tentatively, D is TRBD1 (5 bases). In germline, CDR1 is GTSNPN, CDR2 SVGIG (reference sequence). The CDR3 extends over 12 amino acids. With 4 bases removed from V and 0 bases from J, the gap between germline ends came to 6 bases. The complete variable domain, with remaining parts taken from reference TRBV30 and TRBJ2-5, reads SQTIHQWPATLVQPVGSPLSLECTVEGTSNPNLYWYRQAAGRGLQLLFYSVGIGQISSEVPQNLSASRPQDRQFILSSKKLLLSDSGFYLCAWTGNQETQYFGPGTRLLVL.

The chain joins TRBV19 to TRBJ2-1; 8 bases align to TRBD1. The germline V gene has CDR1 LNHDA and CDR2 SQIVND (reference sequence). V was pared by 4 bases and J by 4 bases, with 6 bases of the junction left unmatched. This CDR3 region has 15 residues. The CDR3 loop is CASSTRQGFYNEQFF. In DNA, the CDR3 is TGTGCCAGTAGTACCCGACAGGGGTTTTACAATGAGCAGTTCTTC.